One and the same sample provided the 18 T cell receptor beta chains below, sequenced in a study of cytomegalovirus exposure and HLA in healthy donors. Primers included in the PCR were 60 Vbeta and 13 Jbeta primers. Sequencing was performed with immunoSEQ multiplex PCR; in TCRdb, only in-frame clones are kept and a portion is missing. The top ten hold roughly 36% of the sample, which has about 55,000 clones, 55% to 75% seen once. The source material was PBMCs. The receptors derive from a man aged 35 to 55 in good health and CMV-seropositive.

In this sample, this clone turned up once. The genes are TRBV4-1 and TRBJ1-1; 10 nucleotides align to TRBD1. The CDR3 sequence is 16 residues long. Germline V CDR1 and CDR2: MGHRA, YSYEKL. The ends lost 5 bases at V and 6 bases at J; junction bases unmatched: 12. The CDR3 loop reads CASSFGRDRGLAEAFF. In DNA, the CDR3 is TGCGCCAGCAGCTTCGGACGGGACAGGGGACTGGCTGAAGCTTTCTTT.

As DNA, the CDR3 is TGTGCCAGCACCGGGGGTAGCACAGATACGCAGTATTTT. Residues: CASTGGSTDTQYF. The chain links TRBV6-6 to TRBJ2-3, with a tentative D call TRBD2 (6 bases). CDR1 and CDR2 from the germline V gene are MNHNY and SVGAGI (reference sequence). V lost 7 bases, J lost 0 bases, and 8 bases lay in between. There are 13 residues in the CDR3.

In regard to this clone: Relative to the germline gene, one junction end is altered; a read error may explain this. The chain employs TRBV9 and TRBJ1-4, with 8 bases matching TRBD1. From germline, CDR1 is SGDLS and CDR2 YYNGEE. This CDR3 is 16 amino acids long. The CDR3 DNA is TGTGCCAGCAGTGCATTTGCAGGGGGCACTAAGGAAAAACTGTTTTTT. Translating gives CASSAFAGGTKEKLFF. The complete variable domain, with remaining parts taken from reference TRBV9 and TRBJ1-4, reads DSGVTQTPKHLITATGQRVTLRCSPRSGDLSVYWYQQSLDQGLQFLIQYYNGEERAKGNILERFSAQQFPDLHSELNLSSLELGDSALYFCASSAFAGGTKEKLFFGSGTQLSVL.

This clone showed up just once. The rearrangement links TRBV7-9 to TRBJ1-5; 7 bases agree with TRBD1. This CDR3 has 14 residues. V shed 6 bases and J 4 bases; nucleotides not matched to a gene: 6. Germline V CDR1 and CDR2: SEHNR, FQNEAQ (reference sequence). CDR3 in amino acids: CASSRQGKNQPQHF. The CDR3 bases are TGTGCCAGCAGTCGACAGGGAAAGAATCAGCCCCAGCATTTT.

The chain uses TRBV7-9 and TRBJ2-7, with a tentative D call TRBD1 (5 bases). CDR1 and CDR2 from the germline V gene are SEHNR and FQNEAQ (reference sequence). V lost 5 bases and J 3 bases, leaving 17 bases between the germline ends. This CDR3 has 15 amino acids. The CDR3 DNA is TGTGCCAGCAGCCGGACGTACGACAGATTCTACGAGCAGTACTTC. Translation gives CASSRTYDRFYEQYF.

The V call is TRBV10-1, the J call TRBJ2-7, with D possibly TRBD1 on 5 matching bases. Germline values: CDR1 WNHNN, CDR2 SYGVQD (reference sequence). The CDR3 length is 14 residues. Trimming took off 2 bases at V and 5 bases at J, with 13 bases between the two ends. As DNA, the CDR3 is TGCGCCAGCAGTGAGAAGTCAGGGATAAACGAGCAGTACTTC. Amino acids: CASSEKSGINEQYF.

The rearrangement joins TRBV30 to TRBJ1-1; 8 bases map to TRBD1. The V and J ends lost 4 bases and 3 bases, in that order; junction bases with no gene match: 4. Germline CDR1 reads GTSNPN; CDR2 reads SVGIG (reference sequence). This CDR3 is built from 13 residues. The CDR3 nucleotides are TGTGCCTGGAACACACAGGGGGACACTGAAGCTTTCTTT. Translated: CAWNTQGDTEAFF.

The CDR3 sequence is CASSEFTNTEAFF. For the CDR3, the DNA is TGCGCCAGCAGTGAGTTCACTAACACTGAAGCTTTCTTT. The chain has TRBV10-1 and TRBJ1-1; D uncertain. In germline, CDR1 is WNHNN, CDR2 SYGVQD (reference sequence). This CDR3 region has 13 residues. Trimming removed 1 base from V and 2 bases from J, with 5 bases in between.

The CDR3 spells CASSGGTLVGQPQHF. In DNA, the CDR3 is TGTGCCAGCAGTGGAGGGACATTAGTAGGGCAGCCCCAGCATTTT. The chain employs TRBV2 and TRBJ1-5, with a possible D match to TRBD1 (6 bases). CDR1 is SNHLY, CDR2 FYNNEI, per germline. This CDR3 has 15 residues. V gave up 4 bases and J gave up 7 bases, with 17 bases separating them.

The V gene is TRBV30, the J gene TRBJ2-5, with 7 bases lining up with TRBD2. Germline V lookup: CDR1 GTSNPN, CDR2 SVGIG (reference sequence). With 4 bases clipped from V and 1 base from J, the junction kept 6 bases outside the gene matches. The CDR3 runs 14 residues. For the CDR3, the DNA is TGTGCCTGGAATATCCTAGCGGTCCAAGAGACCCAGTACTTC. Translated, it gives CAWNILAVQETQYF.

This clone rates as medium-sized. The CDR3 protein is CASSHTSGELFF. In DNA form, the CDR3 reads TGTGCCAGCAGCCACACTAGCGGGGAGCTGTTTTTT. The gene calls are TRBV5-6 and TRBJ2-2; TRBD2 might be the D (5 bases). Germline-derived CDR1 and CDR2 are SGHDT and YYEEEE. The V end was cut by 4 bases, the J end by 7 bases, with 8 bases between. This CDR3 region has 12 residues. Based on the CDR3 plus reference TRBV5-6 and TRBJ2-2, the full variable domain is DAGVTQSPTHLIKTRGQQVTLRCSPKSGHDTVSWYQQALGQGPQFIFQYYEEEERQRGNFPDRFSGHQFPNYSSELNVNALLLGDSALYLCASSHTSGELFFGEGSRLTVL.

The V call is TRBV6-1, the J call TRBJ2-5; a possible D gene is TRBD2 (5 bases). Deletions cut 7 bases from V and 5 bases from J, with 20 bases between. This CDR3 region has 15 residues. Germline V gives CDR1 MNHNS, CDR2 SASEGT. As DNA, the CDR3 is TGTGCCAGCAATGGCGGAACTCCTAGAGGGGAGACCCAGTACTTC. This encodes CASNGGTPRGETQYF.

V usage is TRBV6-5 and J usage is TRBJ1-1, with D possibly being TRBD1 (5 bases). Deletions cut 0 bases from V and 1 base from J, with 9 bases between. This CDR3 has 15 residues. Per germline, CDR1 MNHEY and CDR2 SVGAGI. In DNA, the CDR3 is TGTGCCAGCAGTTACTCGGGGGGGAGGAACACTGAAGCTTTCTTT. As protein: CASSYSGGRNTEAFF.

This clone occurred once. This chain uses TRBV4-1 with TRBJ1-5; tentatively, D is TRBD1 (5 bases). The CDR3 runs to 16 residues. V was clipped by 0 bases and J by 4 bases, with 13 bases between them. Looked up from germline, CDR1 is MGHRA and CDR2 is YSYEKL. CDR3 coding DNA: TGCGCCAGCAGCCAAGAGAACCGACAGAGAAATCAGCCCCAGCATTTT. Translation: CASSQENRQRNQPQHF.

This clone was observed once. The gene calls are TRBV10-1 and TRBJ2-7, with 7 positions matching TRBD2. The germline V gene has CDR1 WNHNN and CDR2 SYGVQD (reference sequence). The length of the CDR3 is 16 residues. Germline trimming cut 6 bases from V and 3 bases from J; bases unmatched to any gene: 14. This chain's CDR3 is CASSPTGGIPFYEQYF. Here the CDR3 DNA reads TGCGCCAGCAGCCCTACGGGGGGAATACCCTTCTACGAGCAGTACTTC.

This clone has just a few counts. Other DNA sequences from this sample encode an identical CDR3 as well. The gene calls are TRBV6-4 and TRBJ2-1; 9 positions match TRBD1. Germline assignment: CDR1 MRHNA and CDR2 SNTAGT. Trimming removed 0 bases from V and 7 bases from J; junction bases left unmatched: 1. This CDR3 spans 14 amino acids. CDR3 sequence (DNA): TGTGCCAGCAGTGACTCGGACAGGGGTAATGAGCAGTTCTTC. This encodes CASSDSDRGNEQFF.

The table lists this clone with a few counts. The rearrangement links TRBV6-4 to TRBJ2-3, with TRBD2 matching 14 bases. Unmatched junction bases numbered 2, after V lost 4 bases and J lost 2 bases. Germline assignment: CDR1 MRHNA and CDR2 SNTAGT. This CDR3 has 16 residues. The CDR3 bases are TGTGCCAGCAGTGGGACTAGCGGGGGGCACACAGATACGCAGTATTTT. Its translation: CASSGTSGGHTDTQYF.

This sequence joins TRBV4-1 and TRBJ1-5; 7 bases align to TRBD1. The CDR3 loop spans 17 amino acids. The germline V gene encodes CDR1 MGHRA and CDR2 YSYEKL. J was trimmed by 1 base and V by 2 bases; bases with no gene match: 8. For the CDR3, the DNA is TGCGCCAGCAGCCAATATAAGGGGGCTGAGAGCAATCAGCCCCAGCATTTT. Protein sequence: CASSQYKGAESNQPQHF.